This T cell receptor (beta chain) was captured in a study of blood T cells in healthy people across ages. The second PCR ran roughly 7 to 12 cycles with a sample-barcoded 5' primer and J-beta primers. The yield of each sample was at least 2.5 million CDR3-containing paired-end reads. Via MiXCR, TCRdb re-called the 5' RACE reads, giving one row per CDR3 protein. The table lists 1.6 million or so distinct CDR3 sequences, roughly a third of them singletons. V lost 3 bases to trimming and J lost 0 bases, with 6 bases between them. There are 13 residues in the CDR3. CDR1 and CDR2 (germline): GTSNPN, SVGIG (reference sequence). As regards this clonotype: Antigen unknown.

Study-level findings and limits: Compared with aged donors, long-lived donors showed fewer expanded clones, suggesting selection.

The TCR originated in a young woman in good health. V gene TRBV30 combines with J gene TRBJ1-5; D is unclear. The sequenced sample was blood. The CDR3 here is CAWSQYSNQPQHF. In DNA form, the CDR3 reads TGTGCCTGGAGCCAGTATAGCAATCAGCCCCAGCATTTT.